The 29 T cell receptor beta chains reported below all come from one sample, sequenced in a study of T-cell reconstitution after alpha-beta-depleted transplantation in children listed by TCRdb under 2016. Preparation of the library involved PCR. Instrument on record: Illumina HiSeq 2500. To normalize quantification of the TCRbeta repertoire, the TCR libraries were built with molecular barcoding that relied on unique molecular identifiers. TCRdb ran its own pipeline on the public reads, namely fastp trimming at Q25 and MiXCR clone calling, and kept in-frame beta chains. Identical CDR3 proteins give one entry, which carries the most common genes and DNA. The sample table records some 300,000 distinct CDR3 sequences; about 7.3% of these occur just once. The ten largest clones take up about 9.3% of the sample. Their cognate antigens are unknown. Study-level results and caveats: Over the following months the frequencies of hyperexpanded clones went down, and after one year T-cell counts and TCRbeta diversity were mostly credited to newly produced T cells.

Read against the paper, the sample's treatment or condition label means: allogeneic hematopoietic cell transplantation with graft depleted of TCRalphabeta T cells and CD19 B cells. This material consisted of peripheral blood, taken 360 days after TCRalphabeta/CD19-depleted stem cell transplant. The receptors derive from a female patient between 2 and 10 years old who had a stem cell transplant for Fanconi anemia, so the T cells may come from the graft donor.

The genes are TRBV6-5 and TRBJ2-1; tentatively, D is TRBD2 (6 bases). The end of the DNA aligns better with TRBJ2-7, so the J call may be wrong. Germline CDR1 reads MNHEY; CDR2 reads SVGAGI. This CDR3 is built from 11 residues. CDR3 DNA sequence: TGTGCCAGTAGCGGCTACAATGAGCAGTACTTC. Its protein is CASSGYNEQYF.

This clonotype came up a few times. The genes are TRBV4-1 and TRBJ1-3; D unresolved. The germline V gene has CDR1 MGHRA and CDR2 YSYEKL. This CDR3 comprises 15 residues. Between the trimmed V and J ends, which lost 4 bases and 0 bases, there was a span of 10 bases. Here the CDR3 reads CASSRVQSSGNTIYF. CDR3 in DNA: TGCGCCAGCAGCCGAGTCCAGAGCTCTGGAAACACCATATATTTT.

This clonotype was recorded at least ten times. The chain employs TRBV10-3 and TRBJ1-1; D is uncertain. The CDR3 length is 14 residues. CDR1 is ENHRY and CDR2 is SYGVKD in the germline V gene. The V and J ends lost 4 bases and 5 bases respectively, with 14 bases between them. CDR3 bases: TGTGCCATCAGTGGCACGCAGACAAGAACTGAAGCTTTCTTT. This encodes CAISGTQTRTEAFF.

This clonotype was picked up a small number of times. The chain uses TRBV27 and TRBJ1-2, with 11 bases identical to TRBD1. The CDR3 sequence is 15 residues long. The germline gives CDR1 MNHEY, CDR2 SMNVEV (reference sequence). V lost 5 bases to trimming and J lost 7 bases; unmatched junction nucleotides: 9. The chain's CDR3 is CASSLLGQGARGYTF. CDR3 nucleotides: TGTGCCAGCAGTCTCCTCGGACAGGGGGCCCGTGGCTACACCTTC.

The chain is built from TRBV5-1 and TRBJ1-5, with D perhaps TRBD1 (5 bases). V shed 2 bases and J shed 8 bases, with 11 bases lying between them. CDR1 is SGHRS and CDR2 is YFSETQ in the germline V gene. The CDR3 has 13 residues. The CDR3 DNA reads TGCGCCAGCAGCTTAGCTACAGGCGAGCCCCAGCATTTT. This sequence encodes CASSLATGEPQHF.

There are a few counts of this clonotype. The CDR3 region is CSARVAGVTDTQYF. CDR3 DNA: TGCAGTGCTAGAGTAGCGGGGGTCACAGATACGCAGTATTTT. This sequence joins TRBV20-1 and TRBJ2-3; 9 bases map to TRBD2. V gave up 1 base and J gave up 2 bases; unmatched junction bases: 1. The germline V gene has CDR1 DFQATT and CDR2 SNEGSKA (reference sequence). This CDR3 contains 14 residues.

This clonotype came up many times. The chain links TRBV12-3 or TRBV12-4 to TRBJ1-6; a possible D gene is TRBD1 (6 bases). The V end was cut by 5 bases, the J end by 8 bases, with 13 bases between. CDR3 length equals 14 residues. The CDR3 region is CASSPYGGHSPLHF. The CDR3 region has the DNA TGTGCCAGCAGTCCCTACGGGGGGCATTCACCCCTCCACTTT.

This clonotype was recorded many times. The rearrangement uses TRBV6-1 and TRBJ2-5; perhaps TRBD2 as D (5 bases). The CDR3 covers 14 residues. Trimming pared 5 bases from V and 3 bases from J, leaving 13 bases between. Germline CDR1 and CDR2: MNHNS and SASEGT. CDR3 in amino acids: CASSRLSGKETQYF. Written as DNA, the CDR3 is TGTGCCAGCAGTAGGTTATCCGGGAAAGAGACCCAGTACTTC.

This clonotype appeared a few times. The CDR3 region is CSARAPRGGGTEAFF. The CDR3 bases are TGCAGTGCTAGAGCCCCTCGTGGGGGGGGCACTGAAGCTTTCTTT. The chain joins TRBV20-1 to TRBJ1-1, with D possibly matching TRBD1 (5 bases). V was clipped by 1 base and J by 4 bases, with 16 bases between them. The germline V gene encodes CDR1 DFQATT and CDR2 SNEGSKA (reference sequence). This CDR3 is built from 15 residues.

This clonotype was recorded many times. V gene TRBV5-8 combines with J gene TRBJ2-3, with 7 bases that match TRBD2. The CDR3 totals 14 residues. The germline V gene encodes CDR1 SGHTS and CDR2 YDEGEE. The junction had 12 bases not matched to a gene; V was cut back by 0 bases and J by 14 bases. The DNA for the CDR3 is TGTGCCAGCAGCTTGGGAATACTAGCGTCCTTTTGGTATTTT. It codes for CASSLGILASFWYF.

The chain has TRBV7-9 and TRBJ2-3, with D perhaps TRBD1 (5 bases). The germline V and J ends were trimmed by 5 bases and 0 bases, with 15 bases remaining between them. Germline assignment: CDR1 SEHNR and CDR2 FQNEAQ (reference sequence). CDR3 length equals 16 residues. CDR3 region: CASSLKGGASTDTQYF. The DNA for the CDR3 is TGTGCCAGCAGCCTCAAGGGTGGGGCTAGCACAGATACGCAGTATTTT.

A few counts support this clonotype. The rearrangement joins TRBV4-3 to TRBJ2-2; D is perhaps TRBD2 (6 bases). The CDR3 runs 17 residues. Germline V gene data show CDR1 as LGHNA and CDR2 as YSLEER. The V end was cut by 0 bases, the J end by 3 bases, with 14 bases between. CDR3 sequence (DNA): TGCGCCAGCAGCCAAGATTTAGGAGGGGTGTACACCGGGGAGCTGTTTTTT. It yields the protein CASSQDLGGVYTGELFF.

In this sample, this clonotype turned up many times. This sequence joins TRBV6-1 and TRBJ1-1; 11 nucleotides match TRBD1. V gave up 5 bases and J gave up 5 bases; unmatched junction bases: 10. The CDR3 is 16 amino acids. CDR1 and CDR2 from the germline V gene are MNHNS and SASEGT. The chain's CDR3 is CASSNGQGAVWTEAFF. The DNA of the CDR3 is TGTGCCAGCAGTAATGGACAGGGGGCTGTCTGGACTGAAGCTTTCTTT.

CDR3 bases: TGTGCCAGTTCCCGGGACAGGGGGCCCCGGGAGACCCAGTACTTC. Amino acids: CASSRDRGPRETQYF. The genes are TRBV25-1 and TRBJ2-5; 12 positions match TRBD1. Germline lookup yields CDR1 MGHDK and CDR2 SYGVNS. Trimming removed 9 bases from V and 5 bases from J; junction bases left unmatched: 10. The CDR3 consists of 15 residues.

This clonotype has at least ten counts. The chain combines TRBV4-1 with TRBJ1-1; D gene uncertain. Per germline, CDR1 MGHRA and CDR2 YSYEKL. The germline V and J ends were trimmed by 2 bases and 0 bases, with 7 bases remaining between them. CDR3 length: 14 residues. Here the CDR3 reads CASSQHGLNTEAFF. The CDR3, as DNA: TGCGCCAGCAGCCAACACGGTTTGAACACTGAAGCTTTCTTT.

The sample holds many counts of this clonotype. V gene TRBV7-9 combines with J gene TRBJ2-7, with no clear D. From germline, CDR1 is SEHNR and CDR2 FQNEAQ (reference sequence). The CDR3 loop spans 14 amino acids. The germline V and J ends were trimmed by 1 base and 3 bases, with 10 bases remaining between them. The CDR3 sequence is CASSLDPHYYEQYF. As DNA, the CDR3 is TGTGCCAGCAGCTTAGATCCCCACTACTACGAGCAGTACTTC. The full variable domain, with the rest looked up from reference TRBV7-9 and TRBJ2-7, is DTGVSQNPRHKITKRGQNVTFRCDPISEHNRLYWYRQTLGQGPEFLTYFQNEAQLEKSRLLSDRFSAERPKGSFSTLEIQRTEQGDSAMYLCASSLDPHYYEQYFGPGTRLTVT.

This clonotype was observed many times. V usage is TRBV28 and J usage is TRBJ1-5, with a tentative D call TRBD1 (6 bases). This CDR3 region has 16 residues. The germline V gene has CDR1 MDHEN and CDR2 SYDVKM. The germline V and J ends were trimmed by 8 bases and 0 bases, with 17 bases remaining between them. In DNA, the CDR3 is TGTGCCAGCCTACTAACAGGGAGGTCTAGCAATCAGCCCCAGCATTTT. Translated, it gives CASLLTGRSSNQPQHF.

This clonotype has only a few counts. The rearrangement joins TRBV25-1 to TRBJ2-7; the D call may be TRBD1 or TRBD2 (6 bases each). V gave up 4 bases and J gave up 8 bases, with 27 bases separating them. The CDR3 runs to 17 residues. The germline V gene has CDR1 MGHDK and CDR2 SYGVNS. This chain's CDR3 is CASSANQGLGAGLKQYF. CDR3 sequence (DNA): TGTGCCAGCAGTGCAAACCAGGGGCTCGGAGCGGGTCTTAAGCAGTACTTC.

In its sample, this clonotype was seen many times. The chain has TRBV30 and TRBJ2-3; 9 bases match TRBD2. The CDR3 loop spans 15 amino acids. Germline CDR1 is GTSNPN and CDR2 is SVGIG (reference sequence). The trim removed 1 base at V and 5 bases at J, leaving 7 bases unmatched. The CDR3 nucleotides read TGTGCCTGGAGTGAGCTAGCGGGGTTTGTAGATACGCAGTATTTT. Translating it yields CAWSELAGFVDTQYF.

This clonotype was counted only a few times. The chain recombines TRBV7-3 with TRBJ1-1, with D possibly matching TRBD1 (5 bases). Looked up from germline, CDR1 is SGHTA and CDR2 is FQGTGA. The V and J ends lost 2 bases and 0 bases respectively, with 10 bases between them. This CDR3 contains 15 residues. CDR3 sequence (DNA): TGTGCCAGCAGCTTAGACGGACACCTGAACACTGAAGCTTTCTTT. Its protein product is CASSLDGHLNTEAFF.

This clonotype was observed a handful of times. The V call is TRBV6-1, the J call TRBJ2-4, with a weak D call TRBD1 (7 bases). The CDR3 is made up of 15 amino acids. Trimming stripped 6 bases from V and 2 bases from J, with 14 bases between. The V gene's germline CDR1 is MNHNS and CDR2 SASEGT. The CDR3 loop reads CASSVTGRPKNIQYF. CDR3 nucleotide sequence: TGTGCCAGCAGCGTGACAGGGAGGCCCAAAAACATTCAGTACTTC.

To note about this clonotype: This sequence may be a read error, since a much larger clone differs from it by one base. The chain employs TRBV4-2 and TRBJ2-3, with D unresolved. Per the germline V gene, CDR1 is LGHNA and CDR2 is YNFKEQ. The V end was cut by 0 bases, the J end by 7 bases, with 8 bases between. CDR3 size: 13 residues. The CDR3 sequence: CASSQEKPYTQYF. CDR3 nucleotide sequence: TGTGCCAGCAGCCAAGAGAAGCCTTATACGCAGTATTTT.

This clonotype was found many times. This chain uses TRBV29-1 with TRBJ2-3, with D hard to call. The V end lost 6 bases, the J end lost 0 bases, and 7 bases lay between the germline ends. The germline V gene has CDR1 SQVTM and CDR2 ANQGSEA. CDR3 size: 12 residues. The CDR3 reads CSVAPSTDTQYF. CDR3 coding DNA: TGCAGCGTAGCGCCTAGCACAGATACGCAGTATTTT.

This clonotype has only a few counts. The V call is TRBV3-1, the J call TRBJ2-1; D possibly corresponds to TRBD2 (6 bases). Germline loops: CDR1 LGHDT, CDR2 YNNKEL (reference sequence). The CDR3 runs to 12 residues. The V gene lost 3 bases and the J gene lost 9 bases, with 9 bases spanning the gap. The CDR3 DNA is TGTGCCAGCAGCCAGGTGCGGGGTGAGCAGTTCTTC. This codes for CASSQVRGEQFF.

With regard to this clonotype: One end of the junction varies from germline; a read error may be responsible. The V call is TRBV20-1, the J call TRBJ2-5; 10 nucleotides align to TRBD2. Germline V gene data show CDR1 as DFQATT and CDR2 as SNEGSKA (reference sequence). This CDR3 is built from 12 residues. CDR3 in amino acids: CSGGTYQETQYF. In DNA, the CDR3 is TGTAGCGGGGGGACCTACCAAGAGACCCAGTACTTC.

The J gene is TRBJ2-7, the V gene TRBV5-6; 8 bases align to TRBD1. CDR3 length: 16 residues. Trimming took 5 bases from V and 3 from J; bases not matched to a gene: 13. CDR1 is SGHDT and CDR2 is YYEEEE in the germline V gene. The chain's CDR3 is CASSPRGPLSIYEQYF. CDR3 nucleotide sequence: TGTGCCAGCAGTCCCAGGGGGCCCCTATCTATCTACGAGCAGTACTTC.

The CDR3 loop is CACCQGQGLTYEQYF. The CDR3 nucleotides read TGTGCCTGCTGCCAAGGACAGGGGCTGACCTACGAGCAGTACTTC. This chain links TRBV3-1 with TRBJ2-7; TRBD1 matches 9 bases. Germline CDR1 reads LGHDT; CDR2 reads YNNKEL (reference sequence). The CDR3 sequence is 15 residues long. The trim removed 11 bases at V and 2 bases at J, leaving 13 bases unmatched.

This clonotype was counted at least ten times. V and J are TRBV12-3 or TRBV12-4 and TRBJ2-1; TRBD1 aligns across 8 bases. V lost 4 bases and J lost 2; bases outside the gene matches: 4. CDR3 length equals 15 residues. The CDR3 here is CASSSQGATYNEQFF. CDR3 in DNA: TGTGCCAGCAGTTCGCAGGGGGCAACCTACAATGAGCAGTTCTTC.

The rearrangement joins TRBV9 to TRBJ2-3, with no clear D. V lost 7 bases, J lost 0 bases, and 12 bases lay in between. The CDR3 contains 14 residues. The germline V gene has CDR1 SGDLS and CDR2 YYNGEE. DNA of the CDR3: TGTGCCAGCGGCTCCAGCTTTAGCACAGATACGCAGTATTTT. Its protein is CASGSSFSTDTQYF. The complete variable domain, with remaining parts taken from reference TRBV9 and TRBJ2-3, reads DSGVTQTPKHLITATGQRVTLRCSPRSGDLSVYWYQQSLDQGLQFLIQYYNGEERAKGNILERFSAQQFPDLHSELNLSSLELGDSALYFCASGSSFSTDTQYFGPGTRLTVL.